This entry lists 28 T cell receptor beta chains sequenced from one sample in a study of blood T cell repertoires in COVID-19. Measured with immunoSEQ multiplex PCR; TCRdb has only the in-frame clones, and not every one. The sample contains fewer than 300,000 clones, about 86% of which appear only once. What was sequenced was peripheral blood. Source of these receptors: a person aged 65-85 years with COVID-19, enrolled during active disease.

This sequence joins TRBV5-6 and TRBJ2-7; tentative D call: TRBD1 (6 bases). CDR3 length: 13 amino acids. The germline V gene has CDR1 SGHDT and CDR2 YYEEEE. Trimming pared 2 bases from V and 4 bases from J, leaving 10 bases between. The CDR3 DNA sequence: TGTGCCAGCAGCTTCACAGGGCAGTACGAGCAGTACTTC. Amino acid sequence: CASSFTGQYEQYF.

In this sample, this clone turned up a few times. This chain links TRBV30 with TRBJ2-7, with 9 bases that match TRBD2. The germline V gene has CDR1 GTSNPN and CDR2 SVGIG (reference sequence). There are 13 residues in the CDR3. Trimming took 5 bases from V and 2 from J; bases not matched to a gene: 4. The chain's CDR3 is CAWRLAATYEQYF. The CDR3 DNA reads as TGTGCCTGGCGACTAGCGGCAACCTACGAGCAGTACTTC.

This clone has more than one count but fewer than ten. The CDR3 here is CASSWTSGRTREQFF. The DNA for the CDR3 is TGCGCCAGCAGCTGGACTAGCGGGAGGACCCGGGAGCAGTTCTTC. The V gene is TRBV5-1, the J gene TRBJ2-1, with 14 bases identical to TRBD2. Germline values: CDR1 SGHRS, CDR2 YFSETQ. Losses at the gene ends were 3 bases for V and 10 bases for J; bases not matched to a gene: 6. The CDR3 consists of 15 residues.

This clone showed up many times. Within the sample, other DNA sequences also encode this same CDR3. V usage is TRBV6-2 or TRBV6-3 and J usage is TRBJ1-2; no reliable D call. Germline lookup yields CDR1 MNHEY and CDR2 SVGEGT. The length of the CDR3 is 11 residues. The ends were cut back, 6 bases at V and 4 bases at J, with 6 bases in the middle. The CDR3 nucleotides read TGTGCCAGCAGCACCGGCTATGGCTACACCTTC. It is translated as CASSTGYGYTF.

The genes are TRBV9 and TRBJ2-7; TRBD1 agrees at 9 bases. The CDR3 extends over 15 amino acids. The V gene end was trimmed by 0 bases and the J gene end by 7 bases; junction bases not matched to a gene: 8. Germline CDR1 and CDR2: SGDLS and YYNGEE. The CDR3 sequence is CASSVGQGGKLEQYF. CDR3 in DNA: TGTGCCAGCAGCGTAGGACAGGGGGGGAAGCTGGAGCAGTACTTC.

The rearrangement joins TRBV4-1 to TRBJ1-5; 7 nucleotides agree with TRBD1. The J segment lost 5 bases and the V segment lost 3 bases, leaving 7 bases of the junction unmatched. The CDR3 is 15 residues long. Germline values: CDR1 MGHRA, CDR2 YSYEKL. In DNA form, the CDR3 reads TGCGCCAGCAGCCACGTACAGGGGACGGATCAGCCCCAGCATTTT. It encodes CASSHVQGTDQPQHF.

The CDR3 loop reads CASSLSDYNQPQHF. The CDR3, as DNA: TGTGCCAGCAGCTTGAGCGATTACAATCAGCCCCAGCATTTT. The rearrangement joins TRBV5-6 to TRBJ1-5; D gene unclear. Germline lookup yields CDR1 SGHDT and CDR2 YYEEEE. Trimming cost V 1 base and J 3 bases, with 8 bases left between them. This CDR3 contains 14 residues.

This sequence joins TRBV4-1 and TRBJ1-2; no clear D gene. From germline, CDR1 is MGHRA and CDR2 YSYEKL. CDR3 length: 15 amino acids. V shed 0 bases and J shed 4 bases, with 12 bases lying between them. The chain's CDR3 is CASSQDSGSIYGYTF. The CDR3 DNA reads as TGCGCCAGCAGCCAAGATTCGGGGTCTATCTATGGCTACACCTTC.

J is TRBJ1-2 and V is TRBV28, with TRBD1 matching over 9 bases. CDR3 size: 13 residues. Unmatched junction bases numbered 5, after V lost 4 bases and J lost 8 bases. Germline V gene sequence: CDR1 MDHEN, CDR2 SYDVKM. CDR3 DNA sequence: TGTGCCAGCAGTTCGGGACAGGGTATGGGCTACACCTTC. Its translation: CASSSGQGMGYTF.

This clone has a handful of counts. The chain combines TRBV19 with TRBJ2-7, with D perhaps TRBD2 (7 bases). V dropped 2 bases and J dropped 4 bases, with 15 bases sitting between them. This CDR3 is built from 15 residues. The germline V gene encodes CDR1 LNHDA and CDR2 SQIVND (reference sequence). Here the CDR3 DNA reads TGTGCCAGTAGTATATGGGCCAGGGGAGGGTACGAGCAGTACTTC. Translation: CASSIWARGGYEQYF.

The chain recombines TRBV7-2 with TRBJ1-2; TRBD1 agrees at 7 bases. V dropped 3 bases and J dropped 2; count of bases not matched to a gene: 9. Per the germline V gene, CDR1 is SGHTA and CDR2 is FQGNSA. The CDR3 length is 16 residues. The CDR3: CASSLITGDLNYGYTF. The CDR3 region has the DNA TGTGCCAGCAGCTTGATCACAGGGGACCTAAACTATGGCTACACCTTC.

The genes are TRBV5-4 and TRBJ1-1; 7 nucleotides agree with TRBD1. The CDR3 is made up of 15 amino acids. Unmatched junction bases numbered 8, after V lost 4 bases and J lost 2 bases. The V gene's germline CDR1 is SGHNT and CDR2 YYREEE (reference sequence). The CDR3 sequence: CASSRRDRLNTEAFF. Written as DNA, the CDR3 is TGTGCCAGCAGCCGCCGGGACAGATTAAACACTGAAGCTTTCTTT.

The chain joins TRBV4-3 to TRBJ1-1; D gene unclear. V was cut by 6 bases and J by 4 bases, with 12 bases left in between. Germline-derived CDR1 and CDR2 are LGHNA and YSLEER. The CDR3 covers 13 residues. The CDR3 nucleotides are TGCGCCAGCAGTCTCCAGCGGGGCACTGAAGCTTTCTTT. Protein sequence: CASSLQRGTEAFF.

This chain uses TRBV6-2 or TRBV6-3 with TRBJ1-1; 7 nucleotides line up with TRBD1. V was pared by 2 bases and J by 5 bases, with 5 bases of the junction left unmatched. CDR1 is MNHEY and CDR2 is SVGEGT in the germline V gene. This CDR3 has 14 amino acids. Written as DNA, the CDR3 is TGTGCCAGCAGTTACGTAGGGACAGCTACTGAAGCTTTCTTT. Protein: CASSYVGTATEAFF.

V usage is TRBV19 and J usage is TRBJ2-5, with 10 bases identical to TRBD1. Per germline, CDR1 LNHDA and CDR2 SQIVND (reference sequence). The CDR3 length is 17 residues. V gave up 2 bases and J gave up 5 bases; unmatched junction bases: 11. In nucleotides, the CDR3 is TGTGCCAGTAGTATATCCGCGTCGGGACAGGGGTGGGAGACCCAGTACTTC. It yields the protein CASSISASGQGWETQYF.

The chain uses TRBV7-2 and TRBJ1-2; 7 bases map to TRBD1. This CDR3 spans 14 amino acids. Unmatched junction bases numbered 11, after V lost 5 bases and J lost 8 bases. Germline V CDR1 and CDR2: SGHTA, FQGNSA. CDR3 protein: CASSLQGGFVGYTF. The DNA for the CDR3 is TGTGCCAGCAGCCTACAAGGGGGCTTCGTAGGCTACACCTTC. Complete variable domain (other parts from reference TRBV7-2 and TRBJ1-2): GAGVSQSPSNKVTEKGKDVELRCDPISGHTALYWYRQSLGQGLEFLIYFQGNSAPDKSGLPSDRFSAERTGGSVSTLTIQRTQQEDSAVYLCASSLQGGFVGYTFGSGTRLTVV.

The chain combines TRBV5-6 with TRBJ1-6; D not resolved. CDR1 is SGHDT, CDR2 YYEEEE, per germline. Deletions cut 2 bases from V and 7 bases from J, with 22 bases between. CDR3 length: 18 residues. CDR3 nucleotide sequence: TGTGCCAGCAGCTTAGCGCTCGGATTGGAGGTGCGAAATTCACCCCTCCACTTT. Translating gives CASSLALGLEVRNSPLHF.

As concerns this clone: This sample includes further DNA sequences coding for the same CDR3. V usage is TRBV7-2 and J usage is TRBJ2-7; the match to TRBD1 covers 11 bases. The V segment lost 0 bases and the J segment 5 bases; nucleotides outside the gene matches: 3. The germline CDR1 and CDR2 sequences are SGHTA and FQGNSA. CDR3 length: 15 amino acids. The CDR3 spells CASSLAGTGGDEQYF. The CDR3 region has the DNA TGTGCCAGCAGCTTAGCCGGGACAGGGGGTGACGAGCAGTACTTC.

The chain uses TRBV6-4 and TRBJ2-2; possible D gene TRBD2, 6 bases. The CDR3 totals 12 residues. CDR1 MRHNA and CDR2 SNTAGT come from the germline V gene. V was shortened by 6 bases and J by 7 bases, with 9 bases between the two germline ends. As DNA, the CDR3 is TGTGCCAGCAGCAGGGAGGACGGGGAGCTGTTTTTT. Encoded protein: CASSREDGELFF.

V usage is TRBV29-1 and J usage is TRBJ1-3, with TRBD1 as a possible D gene (5 bases). V was cut by 6 bases and J by 3 bases, with 12 bases left in between. The CDR3 runs 13 residues. Germline V gene data show CDR1 as SQVTM and CDR2 as ANQGSEA. The CDR3 sequence: CSVSDSLGNTIYF. DNA of the CDR3: TGCAGCGTCTCAGACAGCCTTGGAAACACCATATATTTT.

This clone was seen a handful of times. V usage is TRBV6-6 and J usage is TRBJ2-5; D remains unclear. The CDR3 is made up of 14 amino acids. V was clipped by 2 bases and J by 2 bases, with 9 bases between them. Germline CDR1 MNHNY, CDR2 SVGAGI (reference sequence). CDR3 loop: CASSYDTVQETQYF. The CDR3 bases are TGTGCCAGCAGTTACGATACGGTGCAAGAGACCCAGTACTTC.

This clone showed up just once. This chain links TRBV5-5 with TRBJ1-2; D is possibly TRBD1 (5 bases). V lost 2 bases, J lost 6 bases, and 11 bases lay in between. Per germline, CDR1 SGHKS and CDR2 YYEKEE (reference sequence). The CDR3 has 13 amino acids. CDR3 DNA: TGTGCCAGCAGCTTAGCTAGGGGAAATGGCTACACCTTC. This gives the protein CASSLARGNGYTF.

This chain connects TRBV7-9 to TRBJ1-4, with D uncertain. CDR1 and CDR2 (germline): SEHNR, FQNEAQ (reference sequence). The CDR3 covers 15 residues. V was pared by 5 bases and J by 0 bases, with 10 bases between. CDR3 protein: CASSAQSATNEKLFF. The CDR3 coding sequence is TGTGCCAGCAGCGCACAGAGTGCAACTAATGAAAAACTGTTTTTT.

V and J are TRBV6-5 and TRBJ2-3, with a possible D match to TRBD2 (7 bases). CDR1 and CDR2 (germline): MNHEY, SVGAGI. The CDR3 covers 13 residues. CDR3 in DNA: TGTGCTAGGGGGGGGCCTTTGGCAGATACGCAGTATTTT. Protein product: CARGGPLADTQYF.

The rearrangement links TRBV7-9 to TRBJ1-1, with a possible D match to TRBD1 (6 bases). The V gene lost 8 bases and the J gene lost 1 base, with 17 bases spanning the gap. Germline CDR1 SEHNR, CDR2 FQNEAQ (reference sequence). This CDR3 region has 15 residues. CDR3 sequence reads: CASSQVGHPNTEAFF. The CDR3 nucleotides read TGTGCCAGCTCTCAAGTGGGACACCCGAACACTGAAGCTTTCTTT.

The CDR3 reads CAISEAGVGTGELFF. CDR3 DNA sequence: TGTGCCATCAGTGAAGCGGGAGTCGGCACCGGGGAGCTGTTTTTT. The J gene is TRBJ2-2, the V gene TRBV10-3, with 8 bases that match TRBD2. The V gene end was trimmed by 3 bases and the J gene end by 4 bases; junction bases not matched to a gene: 4. The CDR3 consists of 15 residues. Germline V gives CDR1 ENHRY, CDR2 SYGVKD.

This rearrangement joins TRBV5-1 to TRBJ2-7; possible D gene TRBD1, 5 bases. V lost 0 bases and J lost 2, with 6 bases in between. CDR3 length: 13 amino acids. Germline V gene sequence: CDR1 SGHRS, CDR2 YFSETQ. The CDR3 loop is CASSLEQAYEQYF. In DNA, the CDR3 is TGCGCCAGCAGCTTGGAACAGGCCTACGAGCAGTACTTC.

This chain joins TRBV6-2 or TRBV6-3 and TRBJ2-2; 7 positions match TRBD2. The CDR3 length is 15 residues. Germline-derived CDR1 and CDR2 are MNHEY and SVGEGT. Germline trimming cut 2 bases from V and 3 bases from J; bases unmatched to any gene: 3. As DNA, the CDR3 is TGTGCCAGCAGTTACGAGGGAGGGGACACCGGGGAGCTGTTTTTT. Translated: CASSYEGGDTGELFF.